Included here is one TCR beta chain sequence, with context. Its antigen is still unknown. Trimming at V came to 4 bases and at J to 3 bases, leaving 7 bases not matched to a gene. The CDR3 contains 15 residues. Germline CDR1 and CDR2: SGDLS and YYNGEE. This sample is part of a study of cytomegalovirus exposure and HLA in healthy donors. Notes on the study in general: Confirmation in vitro established that a few CMV-associated chains were specific for CMV antigens. Altogether, 170 or so TCR beta chains were recorded as cytomegalovirus-associated.

TCRdb keeps only in-frame clones here, not all; method: immunoSEQ multiplex PCR. In the table there are approximately 150,000 clones, about 89% of which are singletons. V gene TRBV9 combines with J gene TRBJ1-3; 7 bases align to TRBD1. Material for sequencing was PBMCs. The receptor was derived from a man between 18 and 29 years old in good health and CMV-seronegative. The CDR3 DNA sequence: TGTGCCAGCAGCAAGGGTGACAGGGATGGAAACACCATATATTTT. This sequence encodes CASSKGDRDGNTIYF.